This passage covers 25 T cell receptor beta chains from one sample sequenced in a study of cytomegalovirus exposure and HLA in healthy donors. Primers for the PCR totalled 60 Vbeta and 13 Jbeta. Using immunoSEQ multiplex PCR, the repertoire was profiled, and TCRdb retains in-frame clones only, with some absent. The data show 160,000 or so clones, with approximately 76% seen just once and under 1.5% held by the top ten. The specimen sequenced was PBMCs. These receptors all come from a man in his 60s in good health and CMV-seronegative.

J is TRBJ2-7 and V is TRBV7-2; maybe TRBD2 (6 bases). Looked up from germline, CDR1 is SGHTA and CDR2 is FQGNSA. Trimming removed 7 bases at V and 0 bases at J, with 19 bases between. This CDR3 comprises 16 residues. CDR3 loop: CASNIMCGAGSYEQYF. The CDR3 nucleotides read TGTGCCAGCAACATTATGTGCGGGGCCGGCTCCTACGAGCAGTACTTC.

The J gene is TRBJ1-1, the V gene TRBV28; D gene uncertain. This CDR3 contains 11 residues. V lost 1 base, J lost 7 bases, and 4 bases lay in between. Germline V gives CDR1 MDHEN, CDR2 SYDVKM. This CDR3 is CASSLYFEAFF. As DNA, the CDR3 is TGTGCCAGCAGTTTATACTTTGAAGCTTTCTTT.

This chain uses TRBV4-3 with TRBJ1-4; TRBD1 might be the D (5 bases). V was pared by 4 bases and J by 5 bases, with 11 bases between. The CDR3 consists of 14 residues. Germline V gene sequence: CDR1 LGHNA, CDR2 YSLEER. This CDR3 reads CASSLGHMNEKLFF. The CDR3 DNA follows: TGCGCCAGCAGCCTGGGGCACATGAATGAAAAACTGTTTTTT.

This clone showed up just a few times. The V call is TRBV29-1, the J call TRBJ2-3; 7 nucleotides agree with TRBD1. The germline CDR1 and CDR2 sequences are SQVTM and ANQGSEA. V lost 1 base and J lost 1; bases outside the gene matches: 2. There are 14 residues in the CDR3. The DNA for the CDR3 is TGCAGCGTTGAAGCTACAGGGGGCACAGATACGCAGTATTTT. This translates into CSVEATGGTDTQYF.

Here the CDR3 DNA reads TGCGCCAGCAGCTATGGGACAGGCGCCTACGAGCAGTACTTC. Protein sequence: CASSYGTGAYEQYF. The chain employs TRBV5-1 and TRBJ2-5; 8 bases are shared with TRBD1. The end of the DNA fits TRBJ2-7 better, so the J call may be wrong. This CDR3 has 14 amino acids. Germline CDR1 reads SGHRS; CDR2 reads YFSETQ.

This chain links TRBV4-3 with TRBJ1-2; 8 bases match TRBD1. The CDR3 length is 16 residues. CDR1 is LGHNA and CDR2 is YSLEER in the germline V gene. After removal of 1 base from V and 8 bases from J, the junction contained 12 bases not matched to a gene. The CDR3 region is CASSQAPQGATFGYTF. The CDR3 region has the DNA TGCGCCAGCAGCCAAGCCCCCCAGGGGGCAACTTTCGGCTACACCTTC.

The chain carries TRBV28 and TRBJ1-2; TRBD1 matches 7 bases. Per the germline V gene, CDR1 is MDHEN and CDR2 is SYDVKM. The CDR3 loop spans 15 amino acids. V lost 6 bases to trimming and J lost 2 bases; unmatched junction nucleotides: 9. The CDR3 loop is CASRPAPGQNYGYTF. DNA for the CDR3: TGTGCCAGCAGACCCGCCCCGGGACAGAACTATGGCTACACCTTC.

This chain connects TRBV5-1 to TRBJ1-4, with 7 bases identical to TRBD1. Per germline, CDR1 SGHRS and CDR2 YFSETQ. The CDR3 is made up of 15 amino acids. Trimming cost V 4 bases and J 8 bases; bases outside gene matches: 11. CDR3 protein: CASSPVRQGEEKLFF. CDR3 sequence (DNA): TGCGCCAGCAGCCCCGTCCGACAGGGTGAGGAAAAACTGTTTTTT.

The chain couples TRBV7-6 to TRBJ1-6, with TRBD1 as a possible D gene (6 bases). The CDR3 totals 14 residues. V was pared by 5 bases and J by 8 bases, with 13 bases between. Germline V CDR1 and CDR2: SGHVS, FNYEAQ. The CDR3 DNA reads TGTGCCAGCAGCCCAACAGGGCTAGATTCACCCCTCCACTTT. This gives the protein CASSPTGLDSPLHF.

The chain carries TRBV6-1 and TRBJ2-5; 12 bases map to TRBD1. The CDR3 is made up of 16 amino acids. Trimming cost V 6 bases and J 4 bases; bases outside gene matches: 9. The germline V gene encodes CDR1 MNHNS and CDR2 SASEGT. CDR3 bases: TGTGCCAGCAGAGAACCGGGACAGGGGGCGGGAGAGACCCAGTACTTC. This sequence encodes CASREPGQGAGETQYF.

The chain links TRBV5-4 to TRBJ2-3; D ambiguous. This CDR3 has 13 residues. V lost 5 bases to trimming and J lost 3 bases, with 10 bases between them. Looked up from germline, CDR1 is SGHNT and CDR2 is YYREEE (reference sequence). The CDR3 DNA reads TGTGCCAGCAGTACCCAGGTTACAGATACGCAGTATTTT. Its translation is CASSTQVTDTQYF.

The chain combines TRBV5-1 with TRBJ1-2; D is ambiguous. Germline CDR1 is SGHRS and CDR2 is YFSETQ. V was trimmed by 4 bases and J by 10 bases, leaving 14 bases between them. The CDR3 runs 12 residues. The CDR3 here is CASSAEWATYTF. The DNA for the CDR3 is TGCGCCAGCAGCGCCGAGTGGGCCACCTACACCTTC.

V is TRBV28 and J is TRBJ2-3; 9 nucleotides agree with TRBD2. V was clipped by 6 bases and J by 5 bases; unmatched bases: 6. The CDR3 extends over 14 amino acids. Germline lookup yields CDR1 MDHEN and CDR2 SYDVKM. For the CDR3, the DNA is TGTGCCAGCAGGCCGGGACTAGCTAAAGATACGCAGTATTTT. Protein product: CASRPGLAKDTQYF.

The chain links TRBV12-5 to TRBJ1-2; 7 nucleotides match TRBD1. Germline assignment: CDR1 LGHNT and CDR2 FRNRAP. The CDR3 is 13 residues long. Unmatched junction bases numbered 6, after V lost 4 bases and J lost 7 bases. CDR3 bases: TGTGCTAGTGGTTCACAGGGGAAGGGTGGCTACACCTTC. Amino acids: CASGSQGKGGYTF.

J is TRBJ1-1 and V is TRBV29-1; D possibly corresponds to TRBD1 (5 bases). This CDR3 comprises 13 residues. V was cut by 6 bases and J by 1 base, with 12 bases left in between. Germline V gene lookup returns CDR1 SQVTM and CDR2 ANQGSEA. This CDR3 is CSVTAGGNTEAFF. In nucleotides, the CDR3 is TGCAGCGTCACCGCGGGGGGGAACACTGAAGCTTTCTTT.

The count of this clone is one. This chain uses TRBV28 with TRBJ1-2, with D perhaps TRBD1 (6 bases). Per germline, CDR1 MDHEN and CDR2 SYDVKM. Trimming took off 7 bases at V and 8 bases at J, with 17 bases between the two ends. The CDR3 is made up of 13 amino acids. The CDR3 nucleotides are TGTGCCAGCATTTCATCCGGGACACGGGGCTACACCTTC. Protein product: CASISSGTRGYTF.

The rearrangement links TRBV29-1 to TRBJ2-1; 7 bases are a match to TRBD2. The junction had 24 bases not matched to a gene; V was cut back by 8 bases and J by 8 bases. The germline V gene has CDR1 SQVTM and CDR2 ANQGSEA. The CDR3 is 17 residues long. The chain's CDR3 is CSTLRDVGSGGSDEQFF. CDR3 sequence (DNA): TGCAGCACCTTGCGCGATGTCGGGTCCGGCGGGAGTGATGAGCAGTTCTTC.

This chain connects TRBV2 to TRBJ2-5, with D possibly matching TRBD1 (6 bases). V was shortened by 6 bases and J by 1 base, with 9 bases between the two germline ends. Germline V CDR1 and CDR2: SNHLY, FYNNEI. This CDR3 comprises 13 residues. CDR3 amino acids: CASSIRGQETQYF. In nucleotides, the CDR3 is TGTGCCAGCAGCATCAGGGGCCAAGAGACCCAGTACTTC.

The rearrangement joins TRBV6-5 to TRBJ1-2; D remains unclear. V shed 0 bases and J shed 4 bases, with 9 bases lying between them. CDR3 length equals 14 residues. Germline V gene sequence: CDR1 MNHEY, CDR2 SVGAGI. CDR3 region: CASSYSGGLYGYTF. As DNA, the CDR3 is TGTGCCAGCAGTTACTCTGGCGGACTCTATGGCTACACCTTC.

V is TRBV5-1 and J is TRBJ2-5; 8 nucleotides line up with TRBD2. CDR3 size: 17 residues. V lost 0 bases and J lost 1; bases outside the gene matches: 8. Germline CDR1 is SGHRS and CDR2 is YFSETQ. CDR3 DNA: TGCGCCAGCAGCTTGGTTAGCGGGACCAATATCCAAGAGACCCAGTACTTC. It translates to CASSLVSGTNIQETQYF.

V gene TRBV7-9 combines with J gene TRBJ1-5, with a tentative D call TRBD1 (5 bases). The CDR3 length is 15 residues. V shed 4 bases and J shed 0 bases, with 10 bases lying between them. Per germline, CDR1 SEHNR and CDR2 FQNEAQ (reference sequence). In DNA form, the CDR3 reads TGTGCCAGCAGCTGGGGCGGCGGTAGCAATCAGCCCCAGCATTTT. It codes for CASSWGGGSNQPQHF.

This chain uses TRBV2 with TRBJ2-7; 8 bases are a match to TRBD2. This CDR3 comprises 15 residues. The trim removed 5 bases at V and 2 bases at J, leaving 8 bases unmatched. CDR1 and CDR2 (germline): SNHLY, FYNNEI. The CDR3 DNA follows: TGTGCCAGCAGTACAAATCGACTAGCGCCCTACGAGCAGTACTTC. Protein sequence: CASSTNRLAPYEQYF.

The rearrangement uses TRBV10-1 and TRBJ2-7, with 9 bases aligning to TRBD2. This CDR3 is 13 amino acids long. CDR1 and CDR2 (germline): WNHNN, SYGVQD (reference sequence). The CDR3 nucleotides are TGCGGGCAAGCGGCGGGAGGGCCGTACGAGCAGTACTTC. Translation gives CGQAAGGPYEQYF.

The chain couples TRBV4-3 to TRBJ2-1, with 10 positions matching TRBD2. Germline V gene data show CDR1 as LGHNA and CDR2 as YSLEER. The ends lost 1 base at V and 7 bases at J; junction bases unmatched: 10. The CDR3 consists of 17 residues. CDR3 nucleotide sequence: TGCGCCAGCAGCCAAGTAATTCTCAGCGGGAGGGGGAATGAGCAGTTCTTC. As protein: CASSQVILSGRGNEQFF.

This chain links TRBV7-6 with TRBJ1-1; 9 bases map to TRBD1. CDR3 length: 14 residues. The germline CDR1 and CDR2 sequences are SGHVS and FNYEAQ. V dropped 5 bases and J dropped 5; count of bases not matched to a gene: 6. In nucleotides, the CDR3 is TGTGCCAGCAGCCCGTCGACAGGGGGAACTGAAGCTTTCTTT. This gives the protein CASSPSTGGTEAFF.